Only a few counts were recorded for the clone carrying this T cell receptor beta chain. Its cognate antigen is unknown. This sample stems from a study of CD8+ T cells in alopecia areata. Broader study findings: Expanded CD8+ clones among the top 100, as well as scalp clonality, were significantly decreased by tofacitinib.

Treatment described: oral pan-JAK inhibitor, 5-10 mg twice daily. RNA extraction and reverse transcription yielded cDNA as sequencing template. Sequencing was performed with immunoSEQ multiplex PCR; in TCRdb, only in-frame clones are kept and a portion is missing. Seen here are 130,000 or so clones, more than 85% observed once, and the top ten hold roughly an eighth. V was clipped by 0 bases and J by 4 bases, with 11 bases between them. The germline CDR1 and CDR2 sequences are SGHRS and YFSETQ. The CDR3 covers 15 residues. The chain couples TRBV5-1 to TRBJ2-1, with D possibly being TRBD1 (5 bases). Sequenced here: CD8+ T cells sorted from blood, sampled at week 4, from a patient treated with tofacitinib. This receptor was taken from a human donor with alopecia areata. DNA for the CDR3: TGCGCCAGCAGCTTGGCGCAGGGCGTATACAATGAGCAGTTCTTC. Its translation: CASSLAQGVYNEQFF.